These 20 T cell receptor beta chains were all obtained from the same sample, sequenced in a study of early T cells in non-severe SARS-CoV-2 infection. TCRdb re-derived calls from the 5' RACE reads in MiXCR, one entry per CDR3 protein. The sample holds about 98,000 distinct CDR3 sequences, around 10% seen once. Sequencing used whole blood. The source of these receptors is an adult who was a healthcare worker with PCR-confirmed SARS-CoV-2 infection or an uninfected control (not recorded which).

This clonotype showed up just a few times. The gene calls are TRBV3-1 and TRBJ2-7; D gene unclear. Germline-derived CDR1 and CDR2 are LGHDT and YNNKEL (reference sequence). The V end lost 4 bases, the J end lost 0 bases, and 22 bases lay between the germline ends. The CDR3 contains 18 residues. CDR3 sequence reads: CASSREPPGLLYSYEQYF. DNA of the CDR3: TGTGCCAGCAGCCGGGAACCCCCGGGCTTACTATACTCCTACGAGCAGTACTTC.

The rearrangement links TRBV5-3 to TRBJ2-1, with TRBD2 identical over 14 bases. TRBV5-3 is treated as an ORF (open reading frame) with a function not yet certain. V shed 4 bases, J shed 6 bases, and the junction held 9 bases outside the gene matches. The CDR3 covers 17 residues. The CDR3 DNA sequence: TGTGCCAGAAGCCAACGTCCAGGGACTAGCGGGAGCAATGAGCAGTTCTTC. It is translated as CARSQRPGTSGSNEQFF.

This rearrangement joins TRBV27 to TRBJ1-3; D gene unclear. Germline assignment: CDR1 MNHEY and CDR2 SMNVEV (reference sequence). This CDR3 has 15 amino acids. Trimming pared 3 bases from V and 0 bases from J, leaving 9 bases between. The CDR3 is CASSFTGSSGNTIYF. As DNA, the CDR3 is TGTGCCAGCAGTTTCACCGGGAGCTCTGGAAACACCATATATTTT.

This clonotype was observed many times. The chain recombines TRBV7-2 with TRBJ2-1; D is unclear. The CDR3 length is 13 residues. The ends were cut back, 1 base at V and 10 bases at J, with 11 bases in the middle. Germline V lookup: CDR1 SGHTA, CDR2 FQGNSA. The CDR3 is CASSLVVFREQFF. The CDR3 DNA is TGTGCCAGCAGCTTAGTTGTTTTTCGCGAGCAGTTCTTC. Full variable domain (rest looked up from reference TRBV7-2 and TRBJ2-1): GAGVSQSPSNKVTEKGKDVELRCDPISGHTALYWYRQSLGQGLEFLIYFQGNSAPDKSGLPSDRFSAERTGGSVSTLTIQRTQQEDSAVYLCASSLVVFREQFFGPGTRLTVL.

The CDR3, as DNA: TGCAGCGTTGACAGGGAAAACACTGAAGCTTTCTTT. Translated: CSVDRENTEAFF. V gene TRBV29-1 combines with J gene TRBJ1-1; possible D gene TRBD1, 5 bases. Trimming removed 3 bases at V and 2 bases at J, with 7 bases between. The CDR3 has 12 amino acids. The germline gives CDR1 SQVTM, CDR2 ANQGSEA.

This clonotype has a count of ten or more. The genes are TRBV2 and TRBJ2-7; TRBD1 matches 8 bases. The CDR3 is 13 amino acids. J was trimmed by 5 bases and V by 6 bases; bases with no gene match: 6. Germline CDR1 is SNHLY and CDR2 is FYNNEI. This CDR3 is CASRDATGDEQYF. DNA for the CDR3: TGTGCCAGCAGAGACGCGACAGGGGACGAGCAGTACTTC.

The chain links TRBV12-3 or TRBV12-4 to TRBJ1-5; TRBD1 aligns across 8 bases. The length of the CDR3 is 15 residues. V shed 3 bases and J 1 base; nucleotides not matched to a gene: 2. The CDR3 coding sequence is TGTGCCAGCAGTTTGAACAGGGGGAGCAATCAGCCCCAGCATTTT. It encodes CASSLNRGSNQPQHF.

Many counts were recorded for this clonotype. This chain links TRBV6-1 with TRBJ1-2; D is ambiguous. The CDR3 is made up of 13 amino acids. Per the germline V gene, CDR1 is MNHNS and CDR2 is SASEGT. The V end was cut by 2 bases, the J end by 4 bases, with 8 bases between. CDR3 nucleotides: TGTGCCAGCAGTGAAAGACCGCGCTATGGCTACACCTTC. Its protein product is CASSERPRYGYTF.

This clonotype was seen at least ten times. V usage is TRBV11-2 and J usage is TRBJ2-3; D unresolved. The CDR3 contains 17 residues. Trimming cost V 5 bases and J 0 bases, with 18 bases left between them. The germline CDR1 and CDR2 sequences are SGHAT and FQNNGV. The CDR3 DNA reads TGTGCCAGCAGCCCCCGTAGAGGACGGCGAAGCACAGATACGCAGTATTTT. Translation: CASSPRRGRRSTDTQYF.

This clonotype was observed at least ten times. The CDR3 DNA follows: TGTGCTAGTGGTCCACCCCGAGGGCTCGGCAATGAGCAGTTCTTC. Translation: CASGPPRGLGNEQFF. The chain recombines TRBV12-5 with TRBJ2-1; D perhaps matches TRBD2 (5 bases). The CDR3 is 15 residues long. Germline lookup yields CDR1 LGHNT and CDR2 FRNRAP. Trimming stripped 5 bases from V and 6 bases from J, with 17 bases between.

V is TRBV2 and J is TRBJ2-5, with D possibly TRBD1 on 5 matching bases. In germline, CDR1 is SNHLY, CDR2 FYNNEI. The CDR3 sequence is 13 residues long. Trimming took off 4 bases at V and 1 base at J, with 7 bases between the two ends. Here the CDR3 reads CASSVGVQETQYF. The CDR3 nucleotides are TGTGCCAGCAGTGTAGGGGTCCAAGAGACCCAGTACTTC.

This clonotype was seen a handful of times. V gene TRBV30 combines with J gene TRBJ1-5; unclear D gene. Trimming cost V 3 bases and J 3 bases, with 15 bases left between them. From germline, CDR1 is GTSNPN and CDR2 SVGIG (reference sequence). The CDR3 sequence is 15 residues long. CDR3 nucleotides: TGTGCCTGGAGCCTTGGTCCTAGGCCCAATCAGCCCCAGCATTTT. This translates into CAWSLGPRPNQPQHF.

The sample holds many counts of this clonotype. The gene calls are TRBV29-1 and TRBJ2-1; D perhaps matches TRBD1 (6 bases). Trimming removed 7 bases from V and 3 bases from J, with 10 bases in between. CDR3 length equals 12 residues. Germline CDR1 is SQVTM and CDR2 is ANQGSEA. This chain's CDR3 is CSALTGYNEQFF. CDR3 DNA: TGCAGCGCCTTGACAGGCTACAATGAGCAGTTCTTC.

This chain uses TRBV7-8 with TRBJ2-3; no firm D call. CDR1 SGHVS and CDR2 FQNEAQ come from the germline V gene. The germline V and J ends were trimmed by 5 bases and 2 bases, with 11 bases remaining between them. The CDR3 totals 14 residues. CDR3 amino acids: CASSGSAVTDTQYF. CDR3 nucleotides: TGTGCCAGCAGCGGGTCGGCGGTCACAGATACGCAGTATTTT. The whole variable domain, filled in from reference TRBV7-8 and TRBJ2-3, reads GAGVSQSPRYKVAKRGQDVALRCDPISGHVSLFWYQQALGQGPEFLTYFQNEAQLDKSGLPSDRFFAERPEGSVSTLKIQRTQQEDSAVYLCASSGSAVTDTQYFGPGTRLTVL.

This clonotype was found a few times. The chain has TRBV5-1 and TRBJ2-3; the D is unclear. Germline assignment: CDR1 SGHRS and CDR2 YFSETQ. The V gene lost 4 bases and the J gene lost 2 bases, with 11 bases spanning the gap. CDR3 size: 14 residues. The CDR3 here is CASSRSTITDTQYF. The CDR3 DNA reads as TGCGCCAGCAGCCGGTCGACAATCACAGATACGCAGTATTTT.

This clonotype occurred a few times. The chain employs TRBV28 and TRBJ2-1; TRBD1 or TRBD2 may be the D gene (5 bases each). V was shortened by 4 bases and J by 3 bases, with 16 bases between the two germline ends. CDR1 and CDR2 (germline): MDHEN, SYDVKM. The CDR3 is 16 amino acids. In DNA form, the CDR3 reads TGTGCCAGCAGTTCCCCATGGGGGAGCGGCTACAATGAGCAGTTCTTC. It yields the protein CASSSPWGSGYNEQFF. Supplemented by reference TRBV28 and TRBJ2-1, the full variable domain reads DVKVTQSSRYLVKRTGEKVFLECVQDMDHENMFWYRQDPGLGLRLIYFSYDVKMKEKGDIPEGYSVSREKKERFSLILESASTNQTSMYLCASSSPWGSGYNEQFFGPGTRLTVL.

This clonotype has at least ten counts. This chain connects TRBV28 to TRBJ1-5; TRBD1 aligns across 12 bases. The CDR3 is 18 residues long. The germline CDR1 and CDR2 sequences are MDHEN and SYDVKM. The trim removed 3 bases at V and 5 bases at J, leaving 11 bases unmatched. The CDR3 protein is CASSFGGQGATSDQPQHF. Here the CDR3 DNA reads TGTGCCAGCAGTTTTGGGGGACAGGGGGCGACGAGCGATCAGCCCCAGCATTTT.

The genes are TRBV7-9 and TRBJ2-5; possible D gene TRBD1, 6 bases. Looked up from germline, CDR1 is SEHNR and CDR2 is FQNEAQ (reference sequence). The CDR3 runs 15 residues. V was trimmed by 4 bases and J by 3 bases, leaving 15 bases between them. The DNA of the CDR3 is TGTGCCAGCAGCTCCAGGGGTTTGATTAAAGAGACCCAGTACTTC. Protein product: CASSSRGLIKETQYF.

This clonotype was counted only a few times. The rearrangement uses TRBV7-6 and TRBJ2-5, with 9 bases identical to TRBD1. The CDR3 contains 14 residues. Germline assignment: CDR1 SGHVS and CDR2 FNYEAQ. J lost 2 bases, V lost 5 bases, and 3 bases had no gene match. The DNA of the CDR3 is TGTGCCAGCAGCCATGGGACAGGGCAAGAGACCCAGTACTTC. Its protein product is CASSHGTGQETQYF. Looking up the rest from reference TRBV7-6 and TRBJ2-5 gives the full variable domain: GAGVSQSPRYKVTKRGQDVALRCDPISGHVSLYWYRQALGQGPEFLTYFNYEAQQDKSGLPNDRFSAERPEGSISTLTIQRTEQRDSAMYRCASSHGTGQETQYFGPGTRLLVL.

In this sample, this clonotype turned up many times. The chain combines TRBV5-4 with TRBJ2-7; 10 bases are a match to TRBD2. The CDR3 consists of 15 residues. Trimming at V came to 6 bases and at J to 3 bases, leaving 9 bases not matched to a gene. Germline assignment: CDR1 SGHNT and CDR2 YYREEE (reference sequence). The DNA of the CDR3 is TGTGCCAGCACCTTAAATCCTAGCGGGGGCTACGAGCAGTACTTC. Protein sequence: CASTLNPSGGYEQYF.